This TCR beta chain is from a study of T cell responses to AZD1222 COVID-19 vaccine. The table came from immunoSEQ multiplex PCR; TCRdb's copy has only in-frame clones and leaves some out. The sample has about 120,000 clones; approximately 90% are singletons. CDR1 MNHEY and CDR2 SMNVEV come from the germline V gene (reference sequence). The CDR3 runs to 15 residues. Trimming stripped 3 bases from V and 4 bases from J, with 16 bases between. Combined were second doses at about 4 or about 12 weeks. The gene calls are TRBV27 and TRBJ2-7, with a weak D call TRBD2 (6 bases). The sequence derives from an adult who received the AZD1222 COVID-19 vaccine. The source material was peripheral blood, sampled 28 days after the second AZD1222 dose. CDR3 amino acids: CASSFGGKVLYEQYF. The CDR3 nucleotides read TGTGCCAGCAGTTTTGGCGGGAAAGTTCTTTACGAGCAGTACTTC.